This T cell receptor (beta chain) was documented in a study of technical replicates of blood from a handful of donors. Produced via immunoSEQ multiplex PCR; TCRdb's table is partial and in-frame only. The data show approximately 13,000 clones, roughly 80% seen once. With 5 bases clipped from V and 3 bases from J, the junction kept 0 bases outside the gene matches. Per germline, CDR1 MDHEN and CDR2 SYDVKM. The CDR3 runs to 13 residues. The chain links TRBV28 to TRBJ2-1, with 8 bases matching TRBD2. The clonotype originates from a human donor in good health. Sequenced sample: PBMCs. CDR3 nucleotides: TGTGCCAGCAGTAGCGGGAGCTACAATGAGCAGTTCTTC. Its protein is CASSSGSYNEQFF.